The present entry profiles one T cell receptor (beta chain) with its context. This specimen belongs to a study of blood T cell repertoires in COVID-19. Across the whole study: The United States, Italy and Spain were the sources of the acute and convalescent COVID-19 samples. Sources were T cells, B-cell-depleted T cells, or PBMCs; the material itself was cDNA or gDNA.

Per the study methods: Nucleated cell number was recorded as an estimate derived from reference gene primer amplification. TCRdb keeps only in-frame clones here, not all; method: immunoSEQ multiplex PCR. V and J calls plus clone size are reproduced from that table; the DNA served to infer D and trimming. The sample includes 95,000 to 150,000 clones, roughly 82% of them seen just once. V shed 2 bases and J shed 11 bases, with 15 bases lying between them. Germline CDR1 is SGHTA and CDR2 is FQGNSA. CDR3 length: 13 amino acids. V usage is TRBV7-2 and J usage is TRBJ1-2, with D perhaps matching TRBD1 (5 bases). Material for sequencing was peripheral blood. The source is a human donor in a cohort sampled during active COVID-19. The CDR3 sequence is CASSLSWTQTYTF. The CDR3 DNA follows: TGTGCCAGCAGCTTAAGTTGGACACAGACTTACACCTTC.